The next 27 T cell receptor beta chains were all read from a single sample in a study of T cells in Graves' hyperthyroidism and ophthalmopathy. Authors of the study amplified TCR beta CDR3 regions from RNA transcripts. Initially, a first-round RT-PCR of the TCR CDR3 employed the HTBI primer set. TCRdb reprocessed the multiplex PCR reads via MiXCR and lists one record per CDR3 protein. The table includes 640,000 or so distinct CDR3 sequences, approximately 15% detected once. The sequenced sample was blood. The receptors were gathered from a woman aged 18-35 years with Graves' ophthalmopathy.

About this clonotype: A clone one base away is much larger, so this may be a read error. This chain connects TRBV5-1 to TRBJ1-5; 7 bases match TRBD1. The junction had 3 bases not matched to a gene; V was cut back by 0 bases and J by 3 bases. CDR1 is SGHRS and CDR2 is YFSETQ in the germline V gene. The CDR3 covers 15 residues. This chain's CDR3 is CASSLGDSNNQPQHF. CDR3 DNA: TGCGCCAGCAGCTTGGGGGACAGCAACAATCAGCCCCAGCATTTT.

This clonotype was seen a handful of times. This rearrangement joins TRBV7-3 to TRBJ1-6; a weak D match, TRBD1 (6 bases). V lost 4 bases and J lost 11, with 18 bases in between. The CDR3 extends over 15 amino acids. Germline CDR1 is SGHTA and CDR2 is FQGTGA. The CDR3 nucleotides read TGTGCCAGCAGCTCCTGGGGGGCGGCCCGTACACCCCTCCACTTT. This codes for CASSSWGAARTPLHF.

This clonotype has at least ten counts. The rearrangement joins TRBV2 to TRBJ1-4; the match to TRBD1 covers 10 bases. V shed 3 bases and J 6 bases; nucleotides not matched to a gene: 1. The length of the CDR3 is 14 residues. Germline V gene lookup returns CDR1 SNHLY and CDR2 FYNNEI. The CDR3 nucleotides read TGTGCCAGCAGTGACGGGACAGGGGATGAAAAACTGTTTTTT. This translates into CASSDGTGDEKLFF.

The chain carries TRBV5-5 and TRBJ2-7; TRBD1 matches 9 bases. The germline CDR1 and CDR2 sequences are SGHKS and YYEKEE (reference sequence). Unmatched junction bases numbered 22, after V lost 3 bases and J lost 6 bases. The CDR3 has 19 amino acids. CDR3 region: CASSSYSGTGHGTASEQYF. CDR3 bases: TGTGCCAGCAGCTCCTACTCCGGGACAGGGCACGGGACGGCTAGCGAGCAGTACTTC.

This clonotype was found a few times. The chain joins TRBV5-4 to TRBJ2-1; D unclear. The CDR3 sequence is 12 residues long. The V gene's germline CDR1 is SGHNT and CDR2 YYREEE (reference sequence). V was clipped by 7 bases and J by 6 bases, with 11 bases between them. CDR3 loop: CASGAVRNEQFF. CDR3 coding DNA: TGTGCCAGCGGAGCAGTACGCAATGAGCAGTTCTTC.

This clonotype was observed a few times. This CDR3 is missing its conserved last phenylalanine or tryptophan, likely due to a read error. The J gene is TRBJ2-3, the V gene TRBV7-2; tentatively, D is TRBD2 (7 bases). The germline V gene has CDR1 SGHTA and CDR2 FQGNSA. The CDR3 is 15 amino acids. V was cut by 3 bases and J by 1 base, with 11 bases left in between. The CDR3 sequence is CASSFRGAGTDTQYS. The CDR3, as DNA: TGTGCCAGCAGCTTCCGGGGGGCTGGCACAGATACGCAGTATTCT.

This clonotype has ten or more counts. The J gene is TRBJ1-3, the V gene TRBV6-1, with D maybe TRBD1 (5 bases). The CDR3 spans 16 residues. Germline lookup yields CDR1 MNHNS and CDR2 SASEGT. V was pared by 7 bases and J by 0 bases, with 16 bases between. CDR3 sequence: CASKLSVGASGNTIYF. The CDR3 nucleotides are TGTGCCAGCAAGCTATCAGTTGGGGCCTCTGGAAACACCATATATTTT.

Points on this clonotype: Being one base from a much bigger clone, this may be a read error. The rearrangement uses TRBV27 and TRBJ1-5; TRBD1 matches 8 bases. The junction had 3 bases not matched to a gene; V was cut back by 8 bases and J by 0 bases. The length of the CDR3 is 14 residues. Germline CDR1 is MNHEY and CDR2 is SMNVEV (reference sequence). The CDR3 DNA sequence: TGTGCCAGCCGTGGACAGGGTAGCAATCAGCCCCAGCATTTT. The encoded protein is CASRGQGSNQPQHF.

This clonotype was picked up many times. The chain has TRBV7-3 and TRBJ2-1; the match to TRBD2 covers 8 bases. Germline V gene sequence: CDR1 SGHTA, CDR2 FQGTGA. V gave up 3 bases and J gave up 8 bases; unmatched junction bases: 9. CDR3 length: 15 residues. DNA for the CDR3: TGTGCCAGCAGCTTGGGAAGCGGGAGTTTGGATGAGCAGTTCTTC. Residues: CASSLGSGSLDEQFF.

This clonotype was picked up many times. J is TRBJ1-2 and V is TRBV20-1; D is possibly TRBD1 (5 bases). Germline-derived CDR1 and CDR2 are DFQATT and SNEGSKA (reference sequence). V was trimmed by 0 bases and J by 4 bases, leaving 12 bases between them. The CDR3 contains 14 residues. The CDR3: CSARDRDRLYGYTF. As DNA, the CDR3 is TGCAGTGCTAGAGACCGGGACCGACTCTATGGCTACACCTTC.

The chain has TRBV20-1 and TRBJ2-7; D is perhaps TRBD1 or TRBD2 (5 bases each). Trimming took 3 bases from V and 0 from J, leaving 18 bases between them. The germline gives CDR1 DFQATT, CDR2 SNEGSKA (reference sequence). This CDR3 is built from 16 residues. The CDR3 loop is CSARGVGRVVSYEQYF. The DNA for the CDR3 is TGCAGTGCTAGGGGGGTGGGGCGGGTAGTCTCCTACGAGCAGTACTTC.

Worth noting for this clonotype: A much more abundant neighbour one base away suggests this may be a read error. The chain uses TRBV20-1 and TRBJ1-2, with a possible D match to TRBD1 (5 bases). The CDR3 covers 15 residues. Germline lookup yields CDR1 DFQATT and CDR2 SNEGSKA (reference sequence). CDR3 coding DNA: TGCAGTGTTAGAGAGGTGGGGGGATCCCCCTATGGCTACACCTTC. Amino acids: CSVREVGGSPYGYTF.

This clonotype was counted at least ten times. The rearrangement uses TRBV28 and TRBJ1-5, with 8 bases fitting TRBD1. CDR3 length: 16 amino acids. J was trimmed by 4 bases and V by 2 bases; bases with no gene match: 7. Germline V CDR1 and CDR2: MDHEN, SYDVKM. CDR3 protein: CASSLGLGQGNQPQHF. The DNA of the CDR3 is TGTGCCAGCAGTTTAGGTCTTGGACAGGGAAATCAGCCCCAGCATTTT.

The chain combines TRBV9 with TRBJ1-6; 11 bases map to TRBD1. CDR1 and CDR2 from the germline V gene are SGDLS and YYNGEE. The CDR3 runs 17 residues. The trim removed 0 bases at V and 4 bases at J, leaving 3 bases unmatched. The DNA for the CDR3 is TGTGCCAGCAGCGTAGAAGGGACAGGGGGGTATAATTCACCCCTCCACTTT. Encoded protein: CASSVEGTGGYNSPLHF.

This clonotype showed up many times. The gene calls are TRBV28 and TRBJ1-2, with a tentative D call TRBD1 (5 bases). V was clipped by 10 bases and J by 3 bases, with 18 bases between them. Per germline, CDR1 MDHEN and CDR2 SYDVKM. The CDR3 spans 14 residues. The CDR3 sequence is CAISTSGAHYGYTF. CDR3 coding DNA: TGTGCCATCTCAACCTCCGGGGCCCACTATGGCTACACCTTC.

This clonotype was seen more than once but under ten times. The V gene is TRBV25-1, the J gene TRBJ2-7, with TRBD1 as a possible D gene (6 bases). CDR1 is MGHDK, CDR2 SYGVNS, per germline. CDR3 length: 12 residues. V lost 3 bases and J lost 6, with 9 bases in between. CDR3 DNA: TGTGCCAGCAGTGATACAGGGCTCGAGCAGTACTTC. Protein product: CASSDTGLEQYF.

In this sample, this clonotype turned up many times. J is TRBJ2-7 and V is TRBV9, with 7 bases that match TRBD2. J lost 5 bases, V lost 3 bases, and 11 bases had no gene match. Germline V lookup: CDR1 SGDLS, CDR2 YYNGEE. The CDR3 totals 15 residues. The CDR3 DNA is TGTGCCAGCAGCGCCCCACTTGGCGGGAGCAACGAGCAGTACTTC. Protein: CASSAPLGGSNEQYF.

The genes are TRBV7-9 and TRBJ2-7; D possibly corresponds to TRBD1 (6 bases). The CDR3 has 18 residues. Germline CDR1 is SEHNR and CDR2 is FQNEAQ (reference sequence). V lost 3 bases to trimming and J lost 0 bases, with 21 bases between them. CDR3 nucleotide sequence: TGTGCCAGCAGCTTTGTGGGTAGTCCAGGGGCCAGCTCCTACGAGCAGTACTTC. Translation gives CASSFVGSPGASSYEQYF.

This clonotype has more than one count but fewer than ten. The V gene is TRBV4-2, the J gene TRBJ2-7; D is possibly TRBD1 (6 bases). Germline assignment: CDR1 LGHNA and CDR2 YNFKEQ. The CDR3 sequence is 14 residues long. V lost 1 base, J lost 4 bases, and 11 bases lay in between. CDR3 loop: CASSQGQESYEQYF. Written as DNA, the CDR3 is TGTGCCAGCAGCCAAGGACAGGAATCGTACGAGCAGTACTTC.

The CDR3 spells CSVEGWGINEQFF. Here the CDR3 DNA reads TGCAGCGTTGAAGGATGGGGTATTAATGAGCAGTTCTTC. The rearrangement joins TRBV29-1 to TRBJ2-1, with no clear D. V was cut by 1 base and J by 7 bases, with 11 bases left in between. The CDR3 covers 13 residues. Germline-derived CDR1 and CDR2 are SQVTM and ANQGSEA.

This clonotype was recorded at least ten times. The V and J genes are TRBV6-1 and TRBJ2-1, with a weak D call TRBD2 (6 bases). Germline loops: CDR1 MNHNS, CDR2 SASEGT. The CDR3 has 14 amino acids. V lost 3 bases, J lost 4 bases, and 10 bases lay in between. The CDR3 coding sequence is TGTGCCAGCAGTGACCCTGCGGGATACAATGAGCAGTTCTTC. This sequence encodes CASSDPAGYNEQFF.

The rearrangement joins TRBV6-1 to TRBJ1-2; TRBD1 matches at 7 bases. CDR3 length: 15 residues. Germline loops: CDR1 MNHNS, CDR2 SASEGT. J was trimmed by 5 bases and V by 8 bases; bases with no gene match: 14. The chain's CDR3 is CASSSKDRSPYGYTF. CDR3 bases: TGTGCCAGCTCTTCCAAGGACAGGTCCCCTTATGGCTACACCTTC.

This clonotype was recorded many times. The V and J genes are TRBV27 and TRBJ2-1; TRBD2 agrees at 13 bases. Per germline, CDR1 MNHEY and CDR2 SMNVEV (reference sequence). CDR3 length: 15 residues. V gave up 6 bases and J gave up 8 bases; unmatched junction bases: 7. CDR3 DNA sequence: TGTGCCAGCAGCCCCACTAGCGGGAGGGGTGATGAGCAGTTCTTC. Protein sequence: CASSPTSGRGDEQFF.

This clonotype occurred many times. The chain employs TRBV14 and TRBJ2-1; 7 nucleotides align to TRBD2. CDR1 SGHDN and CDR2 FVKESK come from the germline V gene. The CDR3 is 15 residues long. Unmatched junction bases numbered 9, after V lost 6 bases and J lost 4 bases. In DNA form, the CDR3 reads TGTGCCAGCAGTTTAAACCGGGACTATTACAATGAGCAGTTCTTC. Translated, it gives CASSLNRDYYNEQFF. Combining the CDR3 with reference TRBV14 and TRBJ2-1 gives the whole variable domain EAGVTQFPSHSVIEKGQTVTLRCDPISGHDNLYWYRRVMGKEIKFLLHFVKESKQDESGMPNNRFLAERTGGTYSTLKVQPAELEDSGVYFCASSLNRDYYNEQFFGPGTRLTVL.

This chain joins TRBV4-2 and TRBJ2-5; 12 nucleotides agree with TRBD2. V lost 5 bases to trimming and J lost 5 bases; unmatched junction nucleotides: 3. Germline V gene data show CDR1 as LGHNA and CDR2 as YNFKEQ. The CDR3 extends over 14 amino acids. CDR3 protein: CASSASGRGETQYF. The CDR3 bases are TGTGCCAGCAGCGCTAGCGGGAGGGGTGAGACCCAGTACTTC.

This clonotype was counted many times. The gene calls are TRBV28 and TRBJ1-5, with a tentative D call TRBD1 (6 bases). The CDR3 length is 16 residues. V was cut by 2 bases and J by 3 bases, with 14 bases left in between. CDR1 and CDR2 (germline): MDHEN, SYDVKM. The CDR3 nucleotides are TGTGCCAGCAGTTTAATAGGCAGGGGTCACAATCAGCCCCAGCATTTT. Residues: CASSLIGRGHNQPQHF.

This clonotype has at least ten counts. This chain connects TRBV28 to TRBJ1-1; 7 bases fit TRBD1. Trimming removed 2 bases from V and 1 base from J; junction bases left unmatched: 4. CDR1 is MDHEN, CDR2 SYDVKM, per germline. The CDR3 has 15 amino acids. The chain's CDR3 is CASSLPDRPNTEAFF. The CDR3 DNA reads TGTGCCAGCAGTTTACCGGACAGGCCGAACACTGAAGCTTTCTTT. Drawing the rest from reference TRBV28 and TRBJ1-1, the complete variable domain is DVKVTQSSRYLVKRTGEKVFLECVQDMDHENMFWYRQDPGLGLRLIYFSYDVKMKEKGDIPEGYSVSREKKERFSLILESASTNQTSMYLCASSLPDRPNTEAFFGQGTRLTVV.